This TCR beta chain is from a study of metastatic and nonmetastatic thyroid tumors. This clone was counted many times. Every patient underwent thyroid surgery untreated. TCRdb recomputed clones from the PCR reads via MiXCR. The data contain about 40,000 clones, around 10% of them singletons. V lost 6 bases and J lost 0; bases outside the gene matches: 11. Germline assignment: CDR1 MNHEY and CDR2 SMNVEV (reference sequence). This CDR3 is built from 16 residues. Material: blood. The TCR was taken from a female donor with papillary thyroid cancer or a benign thyroid nodule (not recorded which). Some clones in this sample may be carry-over from other donors' samples. V is TRBV27 and J is TRBJ2-7, with 7 nucleotides matching TRBD1. The CDR3 protein is CASRTQGTASSYEQYF. CDR3 DNA sequence: TGTGCCAGCAGAACACAAGGGACAGCAAGCTCCTACGAGCAGTACTTC.